The 11 T cell receptor beta chains presented below share a single source sample, sequenced in a study of CD8+CD57+ T cells in acquired aplastic anemia. Patients who underwent sequencing had shown CD8+CD57+ cell expansion by flow cytometry. The study profiled TCR beta VDJ and CDR3 using genomic DNA as template. TCRdb analysed the reads with MiXCR anew, one entry per CDR3 protein. The sample has 150,000 to 200,000 distinct CDR3 sequences, under 55% seen once. Sequencing used sorted CD4+, CD8+, or CD8+CD57+ T cells (not recorded which) from PBMCs. The receptors shown here come from a human donor with aplastic anemia.

This clonotype has just a few counts. The gene calls are TRBV20-1 and TRBJ1-4, with D perhaps TRBD1 (5 bases). This CDR3 contains 14 residues. Germline loops: CDR1 DFQATT, CDR2 SNEGSKA (reference sequence). Trimming took 0 bases from V and 4 from J, leaving 9 bases between them. The CDR3 DNA follows: TGCAGTGCTAGAGAAGGGGCTGGTAATGAAAAACTGTTTTTT. Protein product: CSAREGAGNEKLFF.

This clonotype was observed at least ten times. One base away lies a much larger clone, so this may be a sequencing read error. The rearrangement links TRBV29-1 to TRBJ2-3; TRBD2 might be the D (6 bases). Trimming took off 4 bases at V and 3 bases at J, with 14 bases between the two ends. CDR1 is SQVTM and CDR2 is ANQGSEA in the germline V gene. This CDR3 has 14 amino acids. The CDR3 DNA sequence: TGCAGCGTTGGTGTGGGGGGTTCTACAGATACGCAGTATTTT. Protein product: CSVGVGGSTDTQYF.

This clonotype showed up many times. This chain uses TRBV25-1 with TRBJ1-5; 10 bases align to TRBD1. Germline-derived CDR1 and CDR2 are MGHDK and SYGVNS. This CDR3 is built from 14 residues. V was pared by 7 bases and J by 10 bases, with 10 bases of the junction left unmatched. CDR3 coding DNA: TGTGCCAGCAACGAGGGGACAGGGGTCGGCCCCCAGCATTTT. Translating it yields CASNEGTGVGPQHF.

V gene TRBV15 combines with J gene TRBJ1-6, with 8 bases identical to TRBD1. V dropped 8 bases and J dropped 5; count of bases not matched to a gene: 2. The CDR3 extends over 13 amino acids. Germline loops: CDR1 LNHNV, CDR2 YYDKDF (reference sequence). Here the CDR3 reads CATRTGNNSPLHF. CDR3 DNA: TGTGCCACCCGGACAGGGAATAATTCACCCCTCCACTTT.

This clonotype was observed a few times. This clone may be a read error of a much larger clone one base away. The rearrangement links TRBV5-4 to TRBJ1-6; 9 bases match TRBD1. The CDR3 has 16 residues. CDR1 is SGHNT, CDR2 YYREEE, per germline (reference sequence). The CDR3 is CAGSKLQGALVSPLHF. In DNA form, the CDR3 reads TGTGCCGGCAGCAAACTACAGGGGGCGTTAGTTTCACCCCTCCACTTT.

J is TRBJ2-7 and V is TRBV6-1; D possibly uses TRBD1 or TRBD2 (5 bases each). Per the germline V gene, CDR1 is MNHNS and CDR2 is SASEGT. Trimming removed 1 base from V and 2 bases from J, with 9 bases in between. The CDR3 spans 14 residues. The CDR3 DNA reads TGTGCCAGCAGTGAAGGAGGGGTTCCCTACGAGCAGTACTTC. This encodes CASSEGGVPYEQYF.

Many counts were recorded for this clonotype. The chain employs TRBV4-1 and TRBJ2-7; no firm D call. Deletions cut 1 base from V and 2 bases from J, with 9 bases between. This CDR3 is 14 amino acids long. The germline CDR1 and CDR2 sequences are MGHRA and YSYEKL. The CDR3 region has the DNA TGCGCCAGCAGCCAAGGGGTACCAGCCTACGAGCAGTACTTC. It encodes CASSQGVPAYEQYF.

The chain uses TRBV12-3 or TRBV12-4 and TRBJ1-1; 8 nucleotides align to TRBD1. The ends lost 5 bases at V and 1 base at J; junction bases unmatched: 3. The CDR3 length is 14 residues. This CDR3 reads CASSKDRGNTEAFF. In DNA, the CDR3 is TGTGCCAGCAGTAAAGACAGGGGGAACACTGAAGCTTTCTTT.

The chain joins TRBV10-2 to TRBJ2-7, with TRBD2 matching 12 bases. Unmatched junction bases numbered 11, after V lost 7 bases and J lost 7 bases. The germline gives CDR1 WSHSY, CDR2 SAAADI. CDR3 size: 15 residues. CDR3 nucleotides: TGCGCCAGCACCCCGATGCTAGCGGGAGGGAGTGAGCAGTACTTC. Translation gives CASTPMLAGGSEQYF.

Ten or more counts support this clonotype. This sequence joins TRBV20-1 and TRBJ2-1; unclear D gene. V lost 6 bases and J 3 bases, leaving 9 bases between the germline ends. CDR1 and CDR2 from the germline V gene are DFQATT and SNEGSKA (reference sequence). The CDR3 spans 12 residues. CDR3 nucleotides: TGCAGTGCCCGCGGTGGCTACAATGAGCAGTTCTTC. Its translation: CSARGGYNEQFF.

A few counts support this clonotype. The rearrangement links TRBV7-2 to TRBJ1-6, with no clear D. V was clipped by 1 base and J by 13 bases, with 14 bases between them. CDR3 length equals 14 residues. The germline CDR1 and CDR2 sequences are SGHTA and FQGNSA. CDR3: CASSLEVLGSPLHF. In DNA form, the CDR3 reads TGTGCCAGCAGCTTAGAAGTATTAGGTTCGCCCCTCCACTTT.